This TCR beta chain was documented in a study of blood T cells in healthy people across ages. Regarding the study as a whole: The study could not conclusively compare naive and antigen-experienced cells, given its unsorted PBMCs.

This clonotype was detected ten times or more. Its specificity is not known. About 9.9 milliliters of peripheral blood were drawn from each donor. CDR1 is SGHKS, CDR2 YYEKEE, per germline (reference sequence). There are 17 residues in the CDR3. With 3 bases clipped from V and 6 bases from J, the junction kept 15 bases outside the gene matches. Then a second PCR, running roughly 7 to 11 cycles, was carried out with a sample-barcoded 5' primer and a J-beta primer mix. The study obtained at least 2.5 million CDR3-containing paired-end reads from every sample. TCRdb ran MiXCR on the 5' RACE reads and lists one entry per CDR3 protein. This table has more than 800,000 distinct CDR3 sequences, 29% appearing once.

The clonotype was recovered from an elderly woman in good health. V and J are TRBV5-5 and TRBJ2-1; 7 bases agree with TRBD1. Sample: blood. The CDR3 region is CASSSNLTGLRANEQFF. The CDR3 nucleotides are TGTGCCAGCAGCTCAAACCTGACAGGGTTAAGGGCCAATGAGCAGTTCTTC.